This TCR beta chain appears in the sequencing data of a study of blood T cell repertoires in COVID-19. Germline loops: CDR1 SGHTA, CDR2 FQGNSA. The CDR3 has 14 amino acids. V was shortened by 1 base and J by 8 bases, with 14 bases between the two germline ends. TCRdb's table, derived via immunoSEQ multiplex PCR, lists solely in-frame clones and lacks some. The data hold about 170,000 clones, with 84% observed a single time. The TCR sequence derives from a man between 40 and 49 years old who had recovered from COVID-19. Sample: peripheral blood. The V call is TRBV7-2, the J call TRBJ1-1; perhaps TRBD1 as D (5 bases). Here the CDR3 DNA reads TGTGCCAGCAGCTTAGATCGACAGTCCCCGGAAGCTTTCTTT. Translated, it gives CASSLDRQSPEAFF.